There are a few counts of the clone carrying this T cell receptor (beta chain). Its target is unknown. Any patient presenting with uncontrolled infection, other autoimmune disease, pregnancy or lactation was left out. The diagnostic basis comprised clinical symptoms, serum thyroxine and TRAb, thyroid ultrasound and orbital computed tomography. This sample holds PBMCs from roughly 10 ml fresh peripheral blood. The length of the CDR3 is 13 residues. V lost 10 bases to trimming and J lost 0 bases, with 13 bases between them. Per germline, CDR1 MNHNS and CDR2 SASEGT. Using RNA transcripts as the source, TCR beta CDR3 regions were amplified. A first-round RT-PCR of the TCR CDR3 used the HTBI primer set. TCRdb independently ran MiXCR on the multiplex PCR reads; one entry per CDR3 protein. This sample has fewer than 850,000 distinct CDR3 sequences, with about 18% found just once. The data were taken from a study of T cells in Graves' hyperthyroidism and ophthalmopathy.

Notes on the study in general: The blood repertoire included most of the expanded thyroid clonotypes above 0.001.

The receptor was derived from a man over 45 with Graves' hyperthyroidism. What was sequenced was blood. The chain couples TRBV6-1 to TRBJ2-7; possibly TRBD1 or TRBD2 for D (5 bases each). CDR3 sequence (DNA): TGTGCCACATGGGGACGGAGCTCCTACGAGCAGTACTTC. It translates to CATWGRSSYEQYF.